This is a list of T cell receptor beta chains from one sample in a study of vaccination effects on CD4 cells after COVID-19. Their specific antigens are unknown. Profiling relied on immunoSEQ multiplex PCR, and the TCRdb table lists in-frame clones only, not all of them. The sample contains tens of thousands of clones, about four fifths of which appear only once. The specimen comprised CD4+ T cells from PBMCs cultured with HCoV-NL63 spike peptides, sampled before COVID-19 vaccination. The receptors stem from a human donor who received a COVID-19 vaccine. Each CDR3 is given with its conserved first and last residue. A D gene is named only where the DNA matches it firmly. The size field is filled for only some rows; it gives once, few, many or a size class.

v_gene,j_gene,abundance,d_gene,CDR3nt,CDR3aa
TRBV3-1/TRBV3-2,TRBJ2-1,NA,TRBD1,TGTGCCAGCTCTAAGAATGGTGACAGGGTCCCTGAGCAGTTCTTC,CASSKNGDRVPEQFF
TRBV7-2,TRBJ2-5,NA,TRBD2,TGTGCCAGCAGTAGAGGCCGGGAGGAAGAGACCCAGTACTTC,CASSRGREEETQYF
TRBV28,TRBJ2-1,NA,NA,TGTGCCAGCATCTTTACAGGGAGCTCCTACAATGAGCAGTTCTTC,CASIFTGSSYNEQFF
TRBV29-1,TRBJ2-5,NA,NA,TGCAGCGCCGTGAGCAGGGTCCAGATAGAGACCCAGTACTTC,CSAVSRVQIETQYF
TRBV7-2,TRBJ2-3,NA,TRBD2,TGTGCCAGCACCTGGGGGTTCAGGTCAGCGGGGGGGATCACAGATACGCAGTATTTT,CASTWGFRSAGGITDTQYF
TRBV6-6,TRBJ2-5,few,NA,TGTGCCAGCTGGGCGCAGGAGGAGACCCAGTACTTC,CASWAQEETQYF
TRBV7-2,TRBJ1-4,NA,NA,TGTGCCAGCAGCTTAGGGGGCAGCCTTAATGAAAAACTGTTTTTT,CASSLGGSLNEKLFF
TRBV4-2,TRBJ1-2,NA,NA,TGTGCCAGCAGCCAAGAGCTCAACTATGGCTACACCTTC,CASSQELNYGYTF
TRBV9,TRBJ2-2,few,NA,TGTGCCAGCAGCGTCTCACTCGGTAGGGAGCTGTTTTTT,CASSVSLGRELFF
TRBV14,TRBJ2-5,once,NA,TGTGCCAGCAGCCAACCAGGGATCCAAGAGACCCAGTACTTC,CASSQPGIQETQYF
TRBV3-1/TRBV3-2,TRBJ2-1,NA,NA,TGTGCCAGCAGCCAAGGACTAGACAATGAGCAGTTCTTC,CASSQGLDNEQFF
TRBV10-1,TRBJ2-2,NA,NA,TGCGCCAGCAGGGGACCTTACACCGGGGAGCTGTTTTTT,CASRGPYTGELFF
TRBV9,TRBJ1-1,few,NA,TGTGCCAGCAGCGCAGACAGGCTGAACACTGAAGCTTTCTTT,CASSADRLNTEAFF
TRBV10-1,TRBJ2-5,NA,NA,TGCGCCAGCAGTTGGGACACGACCCAAGAGACCCAGTACTTC,CASSWDTTQETQYF
TRBV5-5,TRBJ1-2,NA,NA,TGTGCCAGCAGCTTGGCGACAGGTGCTAACTATGGCTACACCTTC,CASSLATGANYGYTF
TRBV11-3,TRBJ2-3,NA,NA,TGTGCCAGCAGCTTAGGTCGGGCAGATACGCAGTATTTT,CASSLGRADTQYF
TRBV2,TRBJ2-2,NA,TRBD1,TGTGCCAGCAGAAAGGACAGGAGGAACACCGGGGAGCTGTTTTTT,CASRKDRRNTGELFF